This T cell receptor (beta chain) is from a study of blood T cell repertoires in COVID-19. Study background: Samples representing acute and convalescent COVID-19 were sourced from the United States, Italy and Spain. Sample material is recorded as cDNA or gDNA derived from T cells, B-cell-depleted T cells, or PBMCs.

The CDR3 spans 14 residues. Germline V gives CDR1 SGHRS, CDR2 YFSETQ. Trimming removed 0 bases at V and 2 bases at J, with 9 bases between. In the authors' methods: Estimation of nucleated cell counts was performed using reference gene primer amplification. Libraries were prepared by immunoSEQ multiplex PCR; TCRdb keeps only in-frame clonotypes and omits some of them. The V and J calls and the clone size are those of that table, but D and trimming were determined from the DNA. The sample consists of 250,000 to 300,000 clones, about 68% of them appearing once. V gene TRBV5-1 combines with J gene TRBJ2-7, with D possibly being TRBD1 (5 bases). Sequenced: peripheral blood. The clonotype was recovered from a woman older than 75 with acute or convalescent COVID-19. The CDR3 nucleotides read TGCGCCAGCAGCTTGGTTCCAGGGCCCTACGAGCAGTACTTC. It encodes CASSLVPGPYEQYF. Full variable domain (remainder filled in from reference TRBV5-1 and TRBJ2-7): KAGVTQTPRYLIKTRGQQVTLSCSPISGHRSVSWYQQTPGQGLQFLFEYFSETQRNKGNFPGRFSGRQFSNSRSEMNVSTLELGDSALYLCASSLVPGPYEQYFGPGTRLTVT.